The next 14 T cell receptor beta chains were all read from a single sample in a study of shared clonotypes between healthy human individuals. The method was immunoSEQ multiplex PCR; TCRdb's version includes in-frame clones alone and lacks a portion of them. Of 950,000 to 1,100,000 clones listed, about 84% are singletons. Sequences were obtained from memory CD4+ T cells from PBMCs. Subset given: CD45RA-negative fraction. The receptors were gathered from a young man in good health. Some clones in this sample may be carry-over from other donors' samples.

In its sample, this clone was seen once. V gene TRBV2 combines with J gene TRBJ2-5; 8 nucleotides agree with TRBD1. CDR1 is SNHLY, CDR2 FYNNEI, per germline. This CDR3 is built from 15 residues. Trimming at V came to 6 bases and at J to 4 bases, leaving 10 bases not matched to a gene. This chain's CDR3 is CASRGSGGVRETQYF. The CDR3 nucleotides are TGTGCCAGCAGAGGATCAGGGGGCGTAAGAGAGACCCAGTACTTC.

The V and J genes are TRBV19 and TRBJ1-2, with TRBD1 matching over 11 bases. The CDR3 has 14 residues. Germline V CDR1 and CDR2: LNHDA, SQIVND (reference sequence). V lost 3 bases, J lost 4 bases, and 1 base stayed unmatched. The CDR3 DNA reads TGTGCCAGTAGTATGGACAGGGGGCCCTATGGCTACACCTTC. Translated, it gives CASSMDRGPYGYTF.

This clone was counted ten times or more. V usage is TRBV28 and J usage is TRBJ2-1; 8 nucleotides line up with TRBD1. From germline, CDR1 is MDHEN and CDR2 SYDVKM. After removal of 6 bases from V and 0 bases from J, the junction contained 13 bases not matched to a gene. The length of the CDR3 is 18 residues. This CDR3 reads CASRISRFGQGSYNEQFF. DNA for the CDR3: TGTGCCAGCAGAATATCCCGGTTCGGACAGGGCTCCTACAATGAGCAGTTCTTC.

The J gene is TRBJ1-2, the V gene TRBV5-1; 11 nucleotides agree with TRBD1. Germline values: CDR1 SGHRS, CDR2 YFSETQ. The CDR3 totals 14 residues. V was pared by 2 bases and J by 7 bases, with 4 bases of the junction left unmatched. The DNA of the CDR3 is TGCGCCAGCAGCTTCAGGACAGGGGGCTTTGGCTACACCTTC. It yields the protein CASSFRTGGFGYTF.

Comment on this clone: This could be a read error, since a much larger clone is one nucleotide away. This sample includes further DNA sequences coding for the same CDR3. V gene TRBV27 combines with J gene TRBJ1-5; 8 bases align to TRBD1. The CDR3 runs to 13 residues. The germline V gene encodes CDR1 MNHEY and CDR2 SMNVEV (reference sequence). Trimming removed 6 bases from V and 3 bases from J; junction bases left unmatched: 1. The chain's CDR3 is CASRTGDNQPQHF. The CDR3 DNA reads TGTGCCAGCAGGACAGGGGACAATCAGCCCCAGCATTTT.

The chain uses TRBV4-2 and TRBJ1-4; D is ambiguous. The CDR3 has 16 residues. V lost 1 base, J lost 0 bases, and 9 bases lay in between. The germline V gene has CDR1 LGHNA and CDR2 YNFKEQ. In DNA form, the CDR3 reads TGTGCCAGCAGCCAAGCCGACACTGCAACTAATGAAAAACTGTTTTTT. Its protein product is CASSQADTATNEKLFF.

V and J are TRBV11-3 and TRBJ2-1, with 9 bases fitting TRBD1. Germline V gene data show CDR1 as SGHNT and CDR2 as YENEEA. The CDR3 runs to 15 residues. Trimming removed 0 bases from V and 5 bases from J; junction bases left unmatched: 2. CDR3: CASSLEGTGHNEQFF. Here the CDR3 DNA reads TGTGCCAGCAGCTTAGAGGGGACAGGGCACAATGAGCAGTTCTTC.

This clone showed up just a few times. V gene TRBV7-2 combines with J gene TRBJ2-7, with 8 positions matching TRBD1. This CDR3 has 16 residues. The germline V gene encodes CDR1 SGHTA and CDR2 FQGNSA. V shed 0 bases, J shed 6 bases, and the junction held 10 bases outside the gene matches. CDR3 amino acids: CASSLALGTGSSEQYF. As DNA, the CDR3 is TGTGCCAGCAGCTTAGCGCTCGGGACAGGTAGTTCCGAGCAGTACTTC.

The CDR3 nucleotides read TGTGCCACCAGCAGCGGGTCTCTGGGGCTAGCGGGAGTTACAGATACGCAGTATTTT. This encodes CATSSGSLGLAGVTDTQYF. The chain recombines TRBV15 with TRBJ2-3, with 10 bases aligning to TRBD2. The CDR3 is 19 amino acids. J gave up 3 bases and V 3 bases, and 15 bases lay outside the gene matches. Germline assignment: CDR1 LNHNV and CDR2 YYDKDF (reference sequence). Complete variable domain (other parts from reference TRBV15 and TRBJ2-3): DAMVIQNPRYQVTQFGKPVTLSCSQTLNHNVMYWYQQKSSQAPKLLFHYYDKDFNNEADTPDNFQSRRPNTSFCFLDIRSPGLGDTAMYLCATSSGSLGLAGVTDTQYFGPGTRLTVL.

The chain combines TRBV18 with TRBJ2-1; tentative D call: TRBD1 (6 bases). V lost 6 bases to trimming and J lost 0 bases, with 9 bases between them. The CDR3 is made up of 14 amino acids. CDR1 is KGHSH, CDR2 LQKENI, per germline. The CDR3 nucleotides read TGTGCCAGCTCGAGGGACATCTCCTACAATGAGCAGTTCTTC. It specifies CASSRDISYNEQFF.

DNA for the CDR3: TGTGCCAGCAGTTCCCAGCGGGCGGATGAGCAGTTCTTC. Translated: CASSSQRADEQFF. V gene TRBV28 combines with J gene TRBJ2-1, with D maybe TRBD2 (6 bases). This CDR3 contains 13 residues. V shed 4 bases and J shed 8 bases, with 12 bases lying between them. The germline V gene encodes CDR1 MDHEN and CDR2 SYDVKM. Full variable domain (rest looked up from reference TRBV28 and TRBJ2-1): DVKVTQSSRYLVKRTGEKVFLECVQDMDHENMFWYRQDPGLGLRLIYFSYDVKMKEKGDIPEGYSVSREKKERFSLILESASTNQTSMYLCASSSQRADEQFFGPGTRLTVL.

This chain uses TRBV4-1 with TRBJ2-6; 11 bases match TRBD1. This CDR3 comprises 19 residues. Germline assignment: CDR1 MGHRA and CDR2 YSYEKL. Germline trimming cut 4 bases from V and 4 bases from J; bases unmatched to any gene: 12. Written as DNA, the CDR3 is TGCGCCAGCAGCCCTCGTTACGGGACAGGGGGTTCGGGGGCCAACGTCCTGACTTTC. It specifies CASSPRYGTGGSGANVLTF.

This rearrangement joins TRBV7-3 to TRBJ1-1, with a possible D match to TRBD1 (5 bases). The CDR3 has 15 amino acids. V dropped 0 bases and J dropped 4 bases, with 12 bases sitting between them. Germline lookup yields CDR1 SGHTA and CDR2 FQGTGA. Here the CDR3 DNA reads TGTGCCAGCAGCTTAACGAGTGGGGGAAGCACTGAAGCTTTCTTT. As protein: CASSLTSGGSTEAFF.

This clone has a single count. This chain uses TRBV18 with TRBJ2-3, with D tentatively TRBD2 (6 bases). Germline values: CDR1 KGHSH, CDR2 LQKENI. CDR3 length equals 14 residues. With 3 bases removed from V and 6 bases from J, the gap between germline ends came to 13 bases. DNA of the CDR3: TGTGCCAGCTCACCGGGAGGCGCGCAGGATACGCAGTATTTT. This translates into CASSPGGAQDTQYF.